The T cell receptor beta chain under discussion was sequenced for a study of blood T cell repertoires in COVID-19. In the authors' workflow: Estimation of nucleated cell counts was performed using reference gene primer amplification. The repertoire was sequenced with immunoSEQ multiplex PCR; TCRdb's copy has only in-frame clones and lacks some. The DNA was the basis for D and trimming; V, J and clone size are from that table. The data show almost 350,000 clones, with approximately 89% seen just once and about 3.9% held by the top ten. The sequencing sample was made of peripheral blood. The sequence came from a woman aged 60-75 years with COVID-19, enrolled during active disease.

DNA of the CDR3: TGTGCCAGCAGCCCAAGGTCGGGGTTCTATGGCTACACCTTC. As protein: CASSPRSGFYGYTF. V and J are TRBV7-9 and TRBJ1-2; D remains ambiguous. The V end lost 5 bases, the J end lost 4 bases, and 14 bases lay between the germline ends. Germline CDR1 is SEHNR and CDR2 is FQNEAQ (reference sequence). The CDR3 is 14 residues long.